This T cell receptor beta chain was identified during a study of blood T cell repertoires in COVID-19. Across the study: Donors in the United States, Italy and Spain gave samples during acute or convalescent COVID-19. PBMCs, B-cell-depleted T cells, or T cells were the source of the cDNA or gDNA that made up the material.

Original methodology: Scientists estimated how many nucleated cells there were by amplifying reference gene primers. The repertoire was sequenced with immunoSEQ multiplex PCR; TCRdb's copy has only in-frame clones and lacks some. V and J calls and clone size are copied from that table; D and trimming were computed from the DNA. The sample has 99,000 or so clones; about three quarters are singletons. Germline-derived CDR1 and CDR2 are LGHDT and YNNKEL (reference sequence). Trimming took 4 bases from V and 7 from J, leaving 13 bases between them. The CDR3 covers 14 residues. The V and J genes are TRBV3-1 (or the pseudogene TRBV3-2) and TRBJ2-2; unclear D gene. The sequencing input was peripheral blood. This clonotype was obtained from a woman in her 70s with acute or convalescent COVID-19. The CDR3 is CASSPRVAGGELFF. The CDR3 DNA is TGTGCCAGCAGCCCCCGGGTAGCTGGCGGGGAGCTGTTTTTT.